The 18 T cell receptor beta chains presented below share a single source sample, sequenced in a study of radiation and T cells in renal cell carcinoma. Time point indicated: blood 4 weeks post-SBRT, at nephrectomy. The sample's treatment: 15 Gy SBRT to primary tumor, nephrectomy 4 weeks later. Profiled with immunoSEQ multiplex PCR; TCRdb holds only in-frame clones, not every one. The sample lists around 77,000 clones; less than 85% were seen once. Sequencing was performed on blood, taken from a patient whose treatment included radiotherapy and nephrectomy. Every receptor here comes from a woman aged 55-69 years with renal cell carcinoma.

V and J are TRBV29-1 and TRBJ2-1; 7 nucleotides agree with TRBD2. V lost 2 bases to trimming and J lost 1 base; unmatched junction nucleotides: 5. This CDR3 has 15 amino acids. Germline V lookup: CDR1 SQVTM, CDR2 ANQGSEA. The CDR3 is CSVESGLHSYNEQFF. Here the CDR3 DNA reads TGCAGCGTTGAATCGGGACTACATTCCTACAATGAGCAGTTCTTC.

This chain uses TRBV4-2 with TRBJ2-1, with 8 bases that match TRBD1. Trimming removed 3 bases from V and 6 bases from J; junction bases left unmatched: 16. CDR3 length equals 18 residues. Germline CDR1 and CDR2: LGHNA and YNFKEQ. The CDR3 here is CASSQVRTGTDAGNEQFF. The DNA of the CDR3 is TGTGCCAGCAGCCAGGTTAGGACAGGGACCGATGCCGGCAATGAGCAGTTCTTC.

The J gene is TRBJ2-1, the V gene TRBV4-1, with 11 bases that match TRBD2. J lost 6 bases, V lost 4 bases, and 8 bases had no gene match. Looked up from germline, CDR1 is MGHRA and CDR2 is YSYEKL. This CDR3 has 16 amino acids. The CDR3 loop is CASSLTRGLAANEQFF. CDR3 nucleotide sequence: TGCGCCAGCAGCCTGACCCGGGGACTAGCGGCCAATGAGCAGTTCTTC.

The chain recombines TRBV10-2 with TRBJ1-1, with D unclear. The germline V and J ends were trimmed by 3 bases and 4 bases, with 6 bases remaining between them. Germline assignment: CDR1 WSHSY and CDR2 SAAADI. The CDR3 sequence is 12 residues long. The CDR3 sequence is CASSDGGTEAFF. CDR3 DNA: TGCGCCAGCAGTGATGGAGGCACTGAAGCTTTCTTT.

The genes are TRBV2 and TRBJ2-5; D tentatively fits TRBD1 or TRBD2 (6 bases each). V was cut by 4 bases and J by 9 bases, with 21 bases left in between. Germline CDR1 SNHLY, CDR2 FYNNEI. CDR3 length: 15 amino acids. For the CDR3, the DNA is TGTGCCAGCAGTGCTTCGAGGGGGGACCAAGGGGCCCAGTACTTC. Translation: CASSASRGDQGAQYF. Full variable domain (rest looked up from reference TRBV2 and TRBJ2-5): EPEVTQTPSHQVTQMGQEVILRCVPISNHLYFYWYRQILGQKVEFLVSFYNNEISEKSEIFDDQFSVERPDGSNFTLKIRSTKLEDSAMYFCASSASRGDQGAQYFGPGTRLLVL.

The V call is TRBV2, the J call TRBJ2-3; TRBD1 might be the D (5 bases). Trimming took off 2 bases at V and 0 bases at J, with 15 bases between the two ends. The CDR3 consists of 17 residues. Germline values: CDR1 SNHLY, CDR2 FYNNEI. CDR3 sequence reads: CASSELPGSGSTDTQYF. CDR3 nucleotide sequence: TGTGCCAGCAGTGAACTCCCCGGCTCAGGGAGCACAGATACGCAGTATTTT.

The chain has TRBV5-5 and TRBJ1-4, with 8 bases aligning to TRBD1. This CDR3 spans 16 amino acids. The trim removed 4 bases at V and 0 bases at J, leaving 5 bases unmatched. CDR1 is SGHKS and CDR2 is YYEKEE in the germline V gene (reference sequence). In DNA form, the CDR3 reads TGTGCCAGCAGCGTGGGACAGGCCGCAACTAATGAAAAACTGTTTTTT. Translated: CASSVGQAATNEKLFF.

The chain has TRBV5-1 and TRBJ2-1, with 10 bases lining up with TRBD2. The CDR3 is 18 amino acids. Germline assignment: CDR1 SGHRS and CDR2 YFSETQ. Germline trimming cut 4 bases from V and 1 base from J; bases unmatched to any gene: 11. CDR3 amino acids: CASSPSHSGRPSYNEQFF. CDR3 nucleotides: TGCGCCAGCAGCCCTAGTCATAGCGGGAGGCCGTCCTACAATGAGCAGTTCTTC.

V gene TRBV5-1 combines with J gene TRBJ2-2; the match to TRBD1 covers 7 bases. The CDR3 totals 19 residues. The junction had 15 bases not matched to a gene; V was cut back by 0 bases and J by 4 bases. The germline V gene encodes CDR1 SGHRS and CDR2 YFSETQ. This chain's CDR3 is CASSLALGQRTGSTGELFF. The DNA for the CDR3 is TGCGCCAGCAGCTTGGCCTTGGGACAGAGAACCGGTTCCACCGGGGAGCTGTTTTTT.

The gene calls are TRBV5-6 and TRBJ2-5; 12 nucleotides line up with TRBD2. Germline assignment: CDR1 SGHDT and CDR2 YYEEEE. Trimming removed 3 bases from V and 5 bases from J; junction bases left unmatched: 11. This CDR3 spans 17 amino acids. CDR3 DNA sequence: TGTGCCAGCAGCTCGGCCCTGACTAGCGGGGGAAGTGAGACCCAGTACTTC. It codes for CASSSALTSGGSETQYF.

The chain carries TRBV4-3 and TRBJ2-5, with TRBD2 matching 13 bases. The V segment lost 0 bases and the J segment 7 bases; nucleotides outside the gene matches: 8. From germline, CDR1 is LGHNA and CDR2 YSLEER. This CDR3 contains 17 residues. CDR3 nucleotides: TGCGCCAGCAGCCAAGACTCCTGGACTAGCGGGAGTGCGACCCAGTACTTC. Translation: CASSQDSWTSGSATQYF.

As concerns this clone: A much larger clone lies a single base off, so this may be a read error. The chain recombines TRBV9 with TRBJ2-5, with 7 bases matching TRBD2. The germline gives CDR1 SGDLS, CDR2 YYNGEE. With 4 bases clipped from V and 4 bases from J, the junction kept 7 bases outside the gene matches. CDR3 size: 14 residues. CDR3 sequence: CASSLTGGGETQYF. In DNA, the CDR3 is TGTGCCAGCAGCCTTACAGGCGGGGGAGAGACCCAGTACTTC.

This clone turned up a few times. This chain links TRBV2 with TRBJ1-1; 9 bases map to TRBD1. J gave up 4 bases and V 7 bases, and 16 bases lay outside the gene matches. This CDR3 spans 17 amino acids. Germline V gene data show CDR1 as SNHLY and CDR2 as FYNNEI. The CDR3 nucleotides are TGTGCCAGCAATCTACCCCTAGACAGGGGGAAGGGCACTGAAGCTTTCTTT. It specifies CASNLPLDRGKGTEAFF.

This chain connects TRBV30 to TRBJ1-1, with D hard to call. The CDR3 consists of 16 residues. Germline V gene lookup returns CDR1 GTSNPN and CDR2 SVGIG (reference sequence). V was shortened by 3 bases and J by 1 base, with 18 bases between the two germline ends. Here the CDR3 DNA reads TGTGCCTGGAGCACGACTCTGATAGACACGAACACTGAAGCTTTCTTT. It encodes CAWSTTLIDTNTEAFF.

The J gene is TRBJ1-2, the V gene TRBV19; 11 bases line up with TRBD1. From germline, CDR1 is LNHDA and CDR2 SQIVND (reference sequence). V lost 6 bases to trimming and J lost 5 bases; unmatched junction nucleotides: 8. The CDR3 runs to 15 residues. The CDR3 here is CASRQVGTGGYGYTF. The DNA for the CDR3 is TGTGCCAGTAGACAAGTAGGGACAGGGGGATATGGCTACACCTTC. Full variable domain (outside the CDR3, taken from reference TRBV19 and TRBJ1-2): DGGITQSPKYLFRKEGQNVTLSCEQNLNHDAMYWYRQDPGQGLRLIYYSQIVNDFQKGDIAEGYSVSREKKESFPLTVTSAQKNPTAFYLCASRQVGTGGYGYTFGSGTRLTVV.

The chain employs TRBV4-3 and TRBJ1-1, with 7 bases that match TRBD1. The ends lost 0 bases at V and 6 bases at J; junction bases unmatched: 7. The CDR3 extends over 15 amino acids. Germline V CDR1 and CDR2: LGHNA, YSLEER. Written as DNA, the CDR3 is TGCGCCAGCAGCCAAGATGGAAGAGGGGGCGCTGAAGCTTTCTTT. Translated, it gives CASSQDGRGGAEAFF.

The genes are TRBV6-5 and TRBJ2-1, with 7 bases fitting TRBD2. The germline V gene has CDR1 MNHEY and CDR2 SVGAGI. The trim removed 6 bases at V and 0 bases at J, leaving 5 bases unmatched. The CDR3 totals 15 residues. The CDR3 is CASRRDYSSYNEQFF. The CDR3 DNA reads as TGTGCCAGCAGGCGGGACTACAGCTCCTACAATGAGCAGTTCTTC.

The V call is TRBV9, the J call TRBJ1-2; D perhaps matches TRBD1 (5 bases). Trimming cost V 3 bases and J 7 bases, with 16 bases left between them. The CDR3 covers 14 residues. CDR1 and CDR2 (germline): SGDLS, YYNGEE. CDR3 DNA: TGTGCCAGCAGCGACCTCGGGGGTTATCGTGGCTACACCTTC. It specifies CASSDLGGYRGYTF.